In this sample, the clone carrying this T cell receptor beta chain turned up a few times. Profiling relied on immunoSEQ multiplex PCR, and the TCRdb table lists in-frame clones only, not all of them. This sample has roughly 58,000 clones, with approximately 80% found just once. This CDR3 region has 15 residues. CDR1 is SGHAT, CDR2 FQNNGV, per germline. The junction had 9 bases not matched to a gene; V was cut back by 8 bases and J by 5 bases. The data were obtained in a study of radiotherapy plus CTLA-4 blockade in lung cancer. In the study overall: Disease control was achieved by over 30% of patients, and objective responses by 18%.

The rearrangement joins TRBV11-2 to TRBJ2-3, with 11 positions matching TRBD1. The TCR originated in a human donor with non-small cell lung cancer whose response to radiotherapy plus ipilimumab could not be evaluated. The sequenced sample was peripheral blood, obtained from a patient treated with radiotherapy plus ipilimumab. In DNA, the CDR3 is TGTGCCAGCCGACGTTTGGGGACAGGGGGAGATACGCAGTATTTT. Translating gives CASRRLGTGGDTQYF.